A single sample is the source of the 8 T cell receptor beta chains below, sequenced in a study of control samples from healthy donors and cancer patients. Repertoires were generated with immunoSEQ multiplex PCR, while TCRdb's copy carries only in-frame clones and drops some. In the table there are fewer than 90,000 clones, roughly 90% of which are singletons. Sequenced input: blood. These receptors were obtained from a woman in her fifties or sixties in good health.

The rearrangement joins TRBV14 to TRBJ2-4; D gene uncertain. The CDR3 length is 16 residues. From germline, CDR1 is SGHDN and CDR2 FVKESK. V was cut by 4 bases and J by 0 bases, with 13 bases left in between. CDR3 in DNA: TGTGCCAGCAGCCGCAACTTAGGTCTAGCCAAAAACATTCAGTACTTC. It codes for CASSRNLGLAKNIQYF.

This clone was seen only once. The V call is TRBV5-4, the J call TRBJ2-3; the D gene is possibly TRBD1 (6 bases). CDR3 length: 14 amino acids. Germline values: CDR1 SGHNT, CDR2 YYREEE (reference sequence). The ends were cut back, 4 bases at V and 1 base at J, with 10 bases in the middle. The CDR3 DNA is TGTGCCAGCAGCCGGGACACCCGCACAGATACGCAGTATTTT. This translates into CASSRDTRTDTQYF.

The rearrangement joins TRBV2 to TRBJ2-3; the D gene is possibly TRBD2 (6 bases). With 3 bases removed from V and 1 base from J, the gap between germline ends came to 8 bases. CDR3 length: 14 amino acids. The germline V gene encodes CDR1 SNHLY and CDR2 FYNNEI. CDR3 region: CASSDGGGTDTQYF. The CDR3 nucleotides are TGTGCCAGCAGTGATGGAGGGGGCACAGATACGCAGTATTTT.

This chain uses TRBV30 with TRBJ2-1, with D unclear. CDR1 and CDR2 (germline): GTSNPN, SVGIG (reference sequence). Trimming removed 0 bases at V and 2 bases at J, with 11 bases between. The CDR3 loop spans 15 amino acids. The CDR3 bases are TGTGCCTGGAGTGTACCGTCCCGTGCCTACAATGAGCAGTTCTTC. Translation gives CAWSVPSRAYNEQFF.

This clone was counted once. The chain uses TRBV7-9 and TRBJ1-1, with D unclear. Trimming cost V 1 base and J 7 bases, with 10 bases left between them. CDR1 and CDR2 (germline): SEHNR, FQNEAQ (reference sequence). The CDR3 consists of 13 residues. The CDR3 region is CASSLDPRSEAFF. Written as DNA, the CDR3 is TGTGCCAGCAGCTTAGATCCCCGGAGTGAAGCTTTCTTT.

The chain employs TRBV5-1 and TRBJ1-1; no clear D gene. Per the germline V gene, CDR1 is SGHRS and CDR2 is YFSETQ. The CDR3 runs 13 residues. The V end lost 0 bases, the J end lost 11 bases, and 14 bases lay between the germline ends. This CDR3 is CASSLEVGRTAFF. The CDR3 DNA follows: TGCGCCAGCAGCTTGGAAGTAGGACGAACCGCTTTCTTT.

The CDR3, as DNA: TGTGCCAGCAGATCGGGACAGGGGCAGGTTGGCTACACCTTC. It codes for CASRSGQGQVGYTF. This chain joins TRBV6-5 and TRBJ1-2, with 10 nucleotides matching TRBD1. CDR1 is MNHEY and CDR2 is SVGAGI in the germline V gene. Losses at the gene ends were 6 bases for V and 7 bases for J; bases not matched to a gene: 8. The CDR3 is 14 amino acids.

This sequence joins TRBV12-3 or TRBV12-4 and TRBJ1-2, with D perhaps TRBD1 (6 bases). Trimming cost V 5 bases and J 7 bases, with 14 bases left between them. There are 13 residues in the CDR3. CDR3 residues: CASSQTGLGGYTF. In DNA, the CDR3 is TGTGCCAGCAGTCAGACAGGACTGGGTGGCTACACCTTC.